The 27 T cell receptor beta chains reported below all come from one sample, sequenced in a study of CD8+CD57+ T cells in acquired aplastic anemia. Profiles of TCR beta VDJ and CDR3 were generated from a genomic DNA template. TCRdb fed the reads into MiXCR, producing one record per CDR3 protein. Among about 180,000 distinct CDR3 sequences, 40% to 50% were seen once, and the ten largest hold 1.1%. Before being chosen for sequencing, patients had shown CD8+CD57+ cell expansion by flow cytometry. Specimen: sorted CD4+, CD8+, or CD8+CD57+ T cells (not recorded which) from PBMCs. These receptors all come from a human donor with aplastic anemia.

This chain links TRBV7-3 with TRBJ2-3; a possible D gene is TRBD2 (6 bases). Germline loops: CDR1 SGHTA, CDR2 FQGTGA. The V gene lost 5 bases and the J gene lost 4 bases, with 13 bases spanning the gap. This CDR3 comprises 14 residues. The DNA of the CDR3 is TGTGCCAGCAGCCGGGAGTGGGGGGCAGATACGCAGTATTTT. Translated: CASSREWGADTQYF. The whole variable domain, filled in from reference TRBV7-3 and TRBJ2-3, reads GAGVSQTPSNKVTEKGKYVELRCDPISGHTALYWYRQSLGQGPEFLIYFQGTGAADDSGLPNDRFFAVRPEGSVSTLKIQRTERGDSAVYLCASSREWGADTQYFGPGTRLTVL.

J is TRBJ2-2 and V is TRBV7-9; 7 bases map to TRBD2. CDR3 length: 13 residues. From germline, CDR1 is SEHNR and CDR2 FQNEAQ (reference sequence). The V gene end was trimmed by 3 bases and the J gene end by 6 bases; junction bases not matched to a gene: 1. CDR3 coding DNA: TGTGCCAGCAGCTTTGGACTAGCCGGGGAGCTGTTTTTT. It encodes CASSFGLAGELFF.

Here the CDR3 reads CSPEGNGYTF. For the CDR3, the DNA is TGCAGTCCGGAAGGTAATGGCTACACCTTC. The chain is built from TRBV20-1 and TRBJ1-2, with unresolved D. This CDR3 contains 10 residues. The germline V gene has CDR1 DFQATT and CDR2 SNEGSKA (reference sequence). The ends were cut back, 8 bases at V and 6 bases at J, with 10 bases in the middle.

The chain links TRBV11-2 to TRBJ2-3; tentatively, D is TRBD1 (7 bases). The V and J ends lost 6 bases and 4 bases respectively, with 17 bases between them. The CDR3 totals 15 residues. The germline V gene has CDR1 SGHAT and CDR2 FQNNGV. The CDR3 nucleotides read TGTGCCAGCAGTCTTATTCCCAGGGGGGCAGATACGCAGTATTTT. This translates into CASSLIPRGADTQYF.

The rearrangement joins TRBV29-1 to TRBJ2-3, with 8 positions matching TRBD2. Germline CDR1 and CDR2: SQVTM and ANQGSEA. V gave up 0 bases and J gave up 4 bases; unmatched junction bases: 6. CDR3 length: 15 residues. The CDR3: CSVEDRGGRADTQYF. CDR3 DNA: TGCAGCGTTGAAGATCGCGGGGGGCGTGCAGATACGCAGTATTTT.

The chain recombines TRBV24-1 with TRBJ1-1; D gene unclear. The CDR3 sequence is 13 residues long. Germline CDR1 is KGHDR and CDR2 is SFDVKD. Trimming shortened V by 1 base and J by 1 base, and 3 bases separated the two germline ends. CDR3 nucleotide sequence: TGTGCCACCAGTGATTTAGGGAACACTGAAGCTTTCTTT. Its translation is CATSDLGNTEAFF.

Comments on this clonotype: A single base separates this from a much larger clone, so it may be a read error. The chain recombines TRBV5-1 with TRBJ2-2, with TRBD1 matching 10 bases. The trim removed 4 bases at V and 9 bases at J, leaving 12 bases unmatched. Germline lookup yields CDR1 SGHRS and CDR2 YFSETQ. This CDR3 is built from 16 residues. The CDR3 DNA reads TGCGCCAGCAGCCCCCGACAGGGGGCGACGGGCCGGGAGCTGTTTTTT. Its protein product is CASSPRQGATGRELFF.

The J gene is TRBJ2-2, the V gene TRBV29-1; D tentatively reads TRBD1 or TRBD2 (5 bases each). The CDR3 has 13 residues. Germline CDR1 and CDR2: SQVTM and ANQGSEA. Deletions cut 8 bases from V and 9 bases from J, with 19 bases between. The CDR3 nucleotides read TGCAGCTCCCAAGGGGACGGGATCCGGGAGCTGTTTTTT. Protein product: CSSQGDGIRELFF.

This clonotype was recorded many times. The chain is built from TRBV6-1 and TRBJ2-7, with 8 bases lining up with TRBD1. Germline V gene data show CDR1 as MNHNS and CDR2 as SASEGT. This CDR3 contains 16 residues. The V and J ends lost 6 bases and 5 bases, in that order; junction bases with no gene match: 15. The CDR3 region is CASSRSTGTGFNEQYF. The CDR3 region has the DNA TGTGCCAGCAGCCGCTCCACTGGGACAGGTTTCAACGAGCAGTACTTC.

This clonotype showed up many times. This rearrangement joins TRBV6-1 to TRBJ2-2, with D perhaps TRBD2 (5 bases). This CDR3 is built from 15 residues. V lost 5 bases, J lost 0 bases, and 10 bases lay in between. Germline V gene sequence: CDR1 MNHNS, CDR2 SASEGT. DNA of the CDR3: TGTGCCAGCAGTACCAGCGGCGCGAACACCGGGGAGCTGTTTTTT. It encodes CASSTSGANTGELFF.

Concerning this clonotype: Since a much larger clone is just one base distant, this may be a read error. The rearrangement joins TRBV6-1 to TRBJ2-5; the D gene is possibly TRBD2 (5 bases). CDR3 length: 15 amino acids. Germline CDR1 MNHNS, CDR2 SASEGT. The CDR3 loop is CASSPDSLLGETQHF. In DNA form, the CDR3 reads TGTGCCAGCAGCCCTGACTCCCTGCTTGGGGAGACCCAGCACTTC.

This clonotype has a single count. The V gene is TRBV6-5, the J gene TRBJ2-7, with a weak D call TRBD1 (6 bases). Trimming left V 0 bases short and J 4 bases short, with 10 bases between. Germline assignment: CDR1 MNHEY and CDR2 SVGAGI. The CDR3 spans 14 residues. CDR3 region: CASSYSGTPYEQYF. The DNA of the CDR3 is TGTGCCAGCAGTTACTCGGGGACACCTTACGAGCAGTACTTC.

Points on this clonotype: A read error may be the cause here, since a much bigger clone is one base away. V and J are TRBV7-9 and TRBJ2-5; TRBD1 or TRBD2 may be the D gene (5 bases each). The V end lost 5 bases, the J end lost 2 bases, and 9 bases lay between the germline ends. Per germline, CDR1 SEHNR and CDR2 FQNEAQ (reference sequence). The CDR3 has 13 amino acids. CDR3 in DNA: TGTGCCAGCAGCCCGGGACGGCAAGAGACCCAGTACTTC. It specifies CASSPGRQETQYF. The complete variable domain, with remaining parts taken from reference TRBV7-9 and TRBJ2-5, reads DTGVSQNPRHKITKRGQNVTFRCDPISEHNRLYWYRQTLGQGPEFLTYFQNEAQLEKSRLLSDRFSAERPKGSFSTLEIQRTEQGDSAMYLCASSPGRQETQYFGPGTRLLVL.

V usage is TRBV28 and J usage is TRBJ1-5; 7 bases agree with TRBD1. V dropped 8 bases and J dropped 5; count of bases not matched to a gene: 6. CDR3 length: 13 residues. Germline-derived CDR1 and CDR2 are MDHEN and SYDVKM. This CDR3 is CASWGQFHQPQHF. The CDR3 region has the DNA TGTGCCAGCTGGGGACAGTTCCATCAGCCCCAGCATTTT.

This clonotype has ten or more counts. The chain uses TRBV19 and TRBJ2-3; D remains unclear. Germline CDR1 and CDR2: LNHDA and SQIVND (reference sequence). V was pared by 5 bases and J by 1 base, with 13 bases between. The CDR3 sequence is 15 residues long. The CDR3 region is CASSLAHRRTDTQYF. CDR3 in DNA: TGTGCCAGTAGTCTGGCCCACCGTCGCACAGATACGCAGTATTTT.

The chain combines TRBV7-8 with TRBJ1-6; the D is unclear. This CDR3 contains 9 residues. Germline values: CDR1 SGHVS, CDR2 FQNEAQ. The V end lost 4 bases, the J end lost 18 bases, and 7 bases lay between the germline ends. This chain's CDR3 is CASSWGSHF. The CDR3, as DNA: TGTGCCAGCAGCTGGGGATCCCACTTT.

At least ten counts were recorded for this clonotype. V usage is TRBV20-1 and J usage is TRBJ2-7, with TRBD1 as a possible D gene (5 bases). V gave up 6 bases and J gave up 3 bases, with 9 bases separating them. Germline V CDR1 and CDR2: DFQATT, SNEGSKA (reference sequence). The CDR3 contains 11 residues. The CDR3 DNA sequence: TGCAGTGCCGACAGCTACTACGAGCAGTACTTC. Its translation: CSADSYYEQYF.

CDR3 protein: CASSVGGSEAFF. The CDR3 DNA reads as TGTGCCAGCAGCGTAGGAGGGAGTGAAGCTTTCTTT. The genes are TRBV9 and TRBJ1-1, with D unresolved. This CDR3 spans 12 amino acids. Per the germline V gene, CDR1 is SGDLS and CDR2 is YYNGEE. The V end was cut by 0 bases, the J end by 7 bases, with 7 bases between.

This clonotype has more than one count but fewer than ten. Germline and junction disagree at one end, which may indicate a read error. J is TRBJ1-1 and V is TRBV10-1, with D maybe TRBD1 (6 bases). The CDR3 is 13 residues long. CDR1 WNHNN and CDR2 SYGVQD come from the germline V gene (reference sequence). The CDR3 region has the DNA TGTGCCAGCCGAGGACAGTTGAACACTGAAGCTTTCTTT. The encoded protein is CASRGQLNTEAFF.

This clonotype was picked up many times. The rearrangement uses TRBV2 and TRBJ1-6; TRBD1 agrees at 7 bases. The CDR3 consists of 14 residues. V shed 6 bases, J shed 6 bases, and the junction held 5 bases outside the gene matches. The germline gives CDR1 SNHLY, CDR2 FYNNEI. CDR3 in amino acids: CASRRGQTNSPLHF. For the CDR3, the DNA is TGTGCCAGCAGGAGGGGACAGACTAATTCACCCCTCCACTTT.

CDR3 sequence reads: CASSQDLVGSYNEQFF. In DNA, the CDR3 is TGTGCCAGCAGCCAAGATCTAGTGGGCTCCTACAATGAGCAGTTCTTC. This chain links TRBV14 with TRBJ2-1; D remains ambiguous. Trimming left V 0 bases short and J 0 bases short, with 9 bases between. This CDR3 has 16 residues. Germline values: CDR1 SGHDN, CDR2 FVKESK.

This rearrangement joins TRBV2 to TRBJ1-2; 7 bases match TRBD1. CDR1 is SNHLY and CDR2 is FYNNEI in the germline V gene. The CDR3 has 15 amino acids. Germline trimming cut 4 bases from V and 4 bases from J; bases unmatched to any gene: 9. The CDR3 is CASSVTGTATYGYTF. The CDR3 bases are TGTGCCAGCAGTGTCACCGGGACAGCCACCTATGGCTACACCTTC.

This clonotype was counted only a few times. This rearrangement joins TRBV24-1 to TRBJ1-5, with D possibly matching TRBD1 (6 bases). The length of the CDR3 is 16 residues. Germline CDR1 KGHDR, CDR2 SFDVKD. Trimming shortened V by 7 bases and J by 7 bases, and 22 bases separated the two germline ends. CDR3 region: CATSSNREGSVQPQHF. DNA of the CDR3: TGTGCCACCAGCAGCAACAGGGAGGGGTCCGTACAGCCCCAGCATTTT.

This clonotype was observed at least ten times. V gene TRBV6-1 combines with J gene TRBJ1-6; D gene ambiguous. The V gene's germline CDR1 is MNHNS and CDR2 SASEGT. Trimming cost V 6 bases and J 18 bases, with 15 bases left between them. The CDR3 length is 11 residues. CDR3 sequence: CASSLDGLPHF. The CDR3 region has the DNA TGTGCCAGCAGCTTGGACGGACTCCCCCACTTT.

As DNA, the CDR3 is TGTGCCAGCAGCAGGGACGCCAGCTCCTACGAGCAGTACTTC. Its protein product is CASSRDASSYEQYF. J is TRBJ2-7 and V is TRBV5-5; perhaps D is TRBD1 or TRBD2 (5 bases each). The CDR3 consists of 14 residues. Trimming left V 4 bases short and J 0 bases short, with 11 bases between. From germline, CDR1 is SGHKS and CDR2 YYEKEE (reference sequence).

This clonotype was counted many times. The chain links TRBV10-1 to TRBJ2-2; D not certain. From germline, CDR1 is WNHNN and CDR2 SYGVQD (reference sequence). V lost 4 bases, J lost 4 bases, and 4 bases lay in between. The CDR3 runs 12 residues. CDR3 region: CASSALTGELFF. CDR3 in DNA: TGCGCCAGCAGTGCCCTCACCGGGGAGCTGTTTTTT.

This clonotype was detected only a few times. This chain links TRBV27 with TRBJ2-5; D remains unclear. The ends were cut back, 9 bases at V and 2 bases at J, with 19 bases in the middle. Germline V gene data show CDR1 as MNHEY and CDR2 as SMNVEV (reference sequence). This CDR3 contains 15 residues. CDR3 nucleotide sequence: TGTGCCAGTCGCTCAGTACGGAGACCTCAAGAGACCCAGTACTTC. Residues: CASRSVRRPQETQYF.